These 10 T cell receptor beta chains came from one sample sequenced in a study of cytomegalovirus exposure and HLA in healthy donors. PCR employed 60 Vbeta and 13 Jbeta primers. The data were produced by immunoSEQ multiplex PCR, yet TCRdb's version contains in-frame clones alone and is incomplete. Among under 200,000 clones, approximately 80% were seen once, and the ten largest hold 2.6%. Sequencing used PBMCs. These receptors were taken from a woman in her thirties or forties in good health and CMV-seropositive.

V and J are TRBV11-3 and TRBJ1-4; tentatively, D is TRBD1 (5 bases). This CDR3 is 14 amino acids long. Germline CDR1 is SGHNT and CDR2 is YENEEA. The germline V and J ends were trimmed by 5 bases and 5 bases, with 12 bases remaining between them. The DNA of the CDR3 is TGTGCCAGCAGCCATTGGGGCATAAATGAAAAACTGTTTTTT. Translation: CASSHWGINEKLFF.

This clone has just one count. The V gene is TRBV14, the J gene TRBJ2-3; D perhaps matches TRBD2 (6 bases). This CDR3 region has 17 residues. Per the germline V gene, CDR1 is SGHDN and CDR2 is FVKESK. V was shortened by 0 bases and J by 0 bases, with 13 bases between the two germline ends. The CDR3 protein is CASSQDVGLSSTDTQYF. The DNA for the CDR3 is TGTGCCAGCAGCCAAGATGTGGGACTTAGTAGCACAGATACGCAGTATTTT.

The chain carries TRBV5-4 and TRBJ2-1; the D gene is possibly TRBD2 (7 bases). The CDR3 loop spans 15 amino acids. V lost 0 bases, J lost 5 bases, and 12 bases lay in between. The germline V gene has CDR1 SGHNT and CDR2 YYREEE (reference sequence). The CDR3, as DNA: TGTGCCAGCAGCTTGGGGGGGGGCCTTGACAATGAGCAGTTCTTC. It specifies CASSLGGGLDNEQFF.

The CDR3 nucleotides are TGTGCCAGCTCACAGGACAGGGTCTATGGCTACACCTTC. Its translation is CASSQDRVYGYTF. V gene TRBV18 combines with J gene TRBJ1-2; 8 bases align to TRBD1. The length of the CDR3 is 13 residues. In germline, CDR1 is KGHSH, CDR2 LQKENI. The trim removed 4 bases at V and 4 bases at J, leaving 2 bases unmatched.

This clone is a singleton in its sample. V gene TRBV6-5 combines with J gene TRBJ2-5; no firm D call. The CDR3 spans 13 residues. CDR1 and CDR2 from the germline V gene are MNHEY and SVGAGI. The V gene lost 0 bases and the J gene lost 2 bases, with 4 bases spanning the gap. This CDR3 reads CASSYSYQETQYF. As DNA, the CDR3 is TGTGCCAGCAGTTACTCTTATCAAGAGACCCAGTACTTC.

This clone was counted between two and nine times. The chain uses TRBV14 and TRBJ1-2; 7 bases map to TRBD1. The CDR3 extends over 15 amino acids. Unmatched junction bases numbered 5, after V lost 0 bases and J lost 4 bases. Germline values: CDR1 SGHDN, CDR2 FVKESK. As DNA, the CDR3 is TGTGCCAGCAGCCAAGATATCGCAGGGGGCTATGGCTACACCTTC. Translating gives CASSQDIAGGYGYTF.

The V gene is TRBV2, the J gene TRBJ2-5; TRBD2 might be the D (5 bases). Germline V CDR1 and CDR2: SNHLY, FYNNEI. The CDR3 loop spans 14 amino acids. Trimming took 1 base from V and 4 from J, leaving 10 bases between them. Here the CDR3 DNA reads TGTGCCAGCAGTGAAGTGGCTAGCAGAGAGACCCAGTACTTC. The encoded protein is CASSEVASRETQYF. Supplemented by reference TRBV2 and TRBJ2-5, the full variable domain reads EPEVTQTPSHQVTQMGQEVILRCVPISNHLYFYWYRQILGQKVEFLVSFYNNEISEKSEIFDDQFSVERPDGSNFTLKIRSTKLEDSAMYFCASSEVASRETQYFGPGTRLLVL.

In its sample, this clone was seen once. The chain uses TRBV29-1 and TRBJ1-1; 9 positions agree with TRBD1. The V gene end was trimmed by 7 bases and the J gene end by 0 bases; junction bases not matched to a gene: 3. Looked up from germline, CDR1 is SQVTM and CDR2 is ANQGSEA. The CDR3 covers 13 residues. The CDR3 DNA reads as TGCAGCGCGGGACAGGGCTTGAACACTGAAGCTTTCTTT. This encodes CSAGQGLNTEAFF.

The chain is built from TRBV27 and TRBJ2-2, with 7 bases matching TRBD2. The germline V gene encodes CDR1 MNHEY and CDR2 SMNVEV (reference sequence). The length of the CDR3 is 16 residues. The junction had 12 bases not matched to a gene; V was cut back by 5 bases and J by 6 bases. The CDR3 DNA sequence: TGTGCCAGCAGTAAGCAACTAGCGACGGGGTCCGGGGAGCTGTTTTTT. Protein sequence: CASSKQLATGSGELFF.

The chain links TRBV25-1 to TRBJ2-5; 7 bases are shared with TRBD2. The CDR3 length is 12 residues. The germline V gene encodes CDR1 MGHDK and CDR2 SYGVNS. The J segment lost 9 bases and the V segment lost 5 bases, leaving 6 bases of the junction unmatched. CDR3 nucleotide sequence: TGTGCCAGCAGTCGGGGGGTGCAACCCCAGTACTTC. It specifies CASSRGVQPQYF.